The entry below describes one T cell receptor beta chain. What it binds is unknown. Profiling relied on immunoSEQ multiplex PCR, and the TCRdb table lists in-frame clones only, not all of them. Here the sample spans approximately 62,000 clones, 70% to 90% being singletons. The source of the sample is a study of a mutant IDH1 vaccine in newly diagnosed glioma. Study overall: Weeks 1, 3, 5, 7, 11, 15, 19 and 23 were when patients received their eight vaccinations. Vaccine administration was initiated 4-6 weeks following radiotherapy alone, or with temozolomide cycles. The therapy given earlier, which was standard therapy, consisted of radiotherapy, temozolomide, or both, and most of the patients received both.

CDR3 size: 17 residues. The germline V gene has CDR1 LNHDA and CDR2 SQIVND (reference sequence). Trimming left V 1 base short and J 0 bases short, with 13 bases between. Documented time point: week 23, last vaccination. Every vaccine dose comprised 300 ug of mutant IDH1 20-mer peptide plus topical imiquimod. The TCR comes from a man younger than 40 with glioma. V and J are TRBV19 and TRBJ1-5, with a weak D call TRBD1 (6 bases). The starting material was PBMCs, obtained from a glioma patient whose treatment included an IDH1 peptide vaccine. The CDR3 loop is CASSIGSGGLSNQPQHF. CDR3 DNA: TGTGCCAGTAGTATAGGATCCGGGGGCCTTAGCAATCAGCCCCAGCATTTT.